The source of this T cell receptor (beta chain) is a study of CD8+CD57+ T cells in acquired aplastic anemia. Whole-study findings and limits: The same twenty-nine CD8+ CDR3 sequences occurred in patients and in controls.

Concerning this clonotype itself: Its target is not known.

The CDR3 contains 16 residues. Germline-derived CDR1 and CDR2 are SGHAT and FQDESV (reference sequence). V lost 5 bases to trimming and J lost 9 bases; unmatched junction nucleotides: 11. The sequenced patients had an expansion of CD8+CD57+ cells seen by flow cytometry. TCR beta VDJ and CDR3 profiles were obtained from a genomic DNA template. Using its own MiXCR run on the reads, TCRdb lists one record per CDR3 protein. The table includes approximately 120,000 distinct CDR3 sequences, almost 40% detected once. The sequencing sample was made of sorted CD4+, CD8+, or CD8+CD57+ T cells (not recorded which) from PBMCs. V usage is TRBV11-1 and J usage is TRBJ2-1; 12 nucleotides align to TRBD1. This clonotype originated in a human donor with aplastic anemia. CDR3 loop: CASSPAAGTGGGEQFF. Written as DNA, the CDR3 is TGTGCCAGCAGCCCCGCTGCCGGGACAGGGGGCGGTGAGCAGTTCTTC.